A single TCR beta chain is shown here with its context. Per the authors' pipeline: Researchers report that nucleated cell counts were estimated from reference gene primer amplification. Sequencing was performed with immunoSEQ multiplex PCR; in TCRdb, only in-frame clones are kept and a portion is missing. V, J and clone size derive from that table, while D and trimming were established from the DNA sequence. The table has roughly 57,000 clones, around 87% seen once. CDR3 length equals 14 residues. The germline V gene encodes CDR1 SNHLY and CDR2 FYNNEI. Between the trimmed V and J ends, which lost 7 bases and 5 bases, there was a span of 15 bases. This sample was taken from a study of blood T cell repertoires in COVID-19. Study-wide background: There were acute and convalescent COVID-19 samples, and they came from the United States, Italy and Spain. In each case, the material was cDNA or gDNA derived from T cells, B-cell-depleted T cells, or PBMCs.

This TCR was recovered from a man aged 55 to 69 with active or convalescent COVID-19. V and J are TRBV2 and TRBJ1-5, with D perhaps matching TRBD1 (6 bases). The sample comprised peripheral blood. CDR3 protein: CASTSGETDQPQHF. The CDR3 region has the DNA TGTGCCAGCACATCAGGGGAGACGGATCAGCCCCAGCATTTT.